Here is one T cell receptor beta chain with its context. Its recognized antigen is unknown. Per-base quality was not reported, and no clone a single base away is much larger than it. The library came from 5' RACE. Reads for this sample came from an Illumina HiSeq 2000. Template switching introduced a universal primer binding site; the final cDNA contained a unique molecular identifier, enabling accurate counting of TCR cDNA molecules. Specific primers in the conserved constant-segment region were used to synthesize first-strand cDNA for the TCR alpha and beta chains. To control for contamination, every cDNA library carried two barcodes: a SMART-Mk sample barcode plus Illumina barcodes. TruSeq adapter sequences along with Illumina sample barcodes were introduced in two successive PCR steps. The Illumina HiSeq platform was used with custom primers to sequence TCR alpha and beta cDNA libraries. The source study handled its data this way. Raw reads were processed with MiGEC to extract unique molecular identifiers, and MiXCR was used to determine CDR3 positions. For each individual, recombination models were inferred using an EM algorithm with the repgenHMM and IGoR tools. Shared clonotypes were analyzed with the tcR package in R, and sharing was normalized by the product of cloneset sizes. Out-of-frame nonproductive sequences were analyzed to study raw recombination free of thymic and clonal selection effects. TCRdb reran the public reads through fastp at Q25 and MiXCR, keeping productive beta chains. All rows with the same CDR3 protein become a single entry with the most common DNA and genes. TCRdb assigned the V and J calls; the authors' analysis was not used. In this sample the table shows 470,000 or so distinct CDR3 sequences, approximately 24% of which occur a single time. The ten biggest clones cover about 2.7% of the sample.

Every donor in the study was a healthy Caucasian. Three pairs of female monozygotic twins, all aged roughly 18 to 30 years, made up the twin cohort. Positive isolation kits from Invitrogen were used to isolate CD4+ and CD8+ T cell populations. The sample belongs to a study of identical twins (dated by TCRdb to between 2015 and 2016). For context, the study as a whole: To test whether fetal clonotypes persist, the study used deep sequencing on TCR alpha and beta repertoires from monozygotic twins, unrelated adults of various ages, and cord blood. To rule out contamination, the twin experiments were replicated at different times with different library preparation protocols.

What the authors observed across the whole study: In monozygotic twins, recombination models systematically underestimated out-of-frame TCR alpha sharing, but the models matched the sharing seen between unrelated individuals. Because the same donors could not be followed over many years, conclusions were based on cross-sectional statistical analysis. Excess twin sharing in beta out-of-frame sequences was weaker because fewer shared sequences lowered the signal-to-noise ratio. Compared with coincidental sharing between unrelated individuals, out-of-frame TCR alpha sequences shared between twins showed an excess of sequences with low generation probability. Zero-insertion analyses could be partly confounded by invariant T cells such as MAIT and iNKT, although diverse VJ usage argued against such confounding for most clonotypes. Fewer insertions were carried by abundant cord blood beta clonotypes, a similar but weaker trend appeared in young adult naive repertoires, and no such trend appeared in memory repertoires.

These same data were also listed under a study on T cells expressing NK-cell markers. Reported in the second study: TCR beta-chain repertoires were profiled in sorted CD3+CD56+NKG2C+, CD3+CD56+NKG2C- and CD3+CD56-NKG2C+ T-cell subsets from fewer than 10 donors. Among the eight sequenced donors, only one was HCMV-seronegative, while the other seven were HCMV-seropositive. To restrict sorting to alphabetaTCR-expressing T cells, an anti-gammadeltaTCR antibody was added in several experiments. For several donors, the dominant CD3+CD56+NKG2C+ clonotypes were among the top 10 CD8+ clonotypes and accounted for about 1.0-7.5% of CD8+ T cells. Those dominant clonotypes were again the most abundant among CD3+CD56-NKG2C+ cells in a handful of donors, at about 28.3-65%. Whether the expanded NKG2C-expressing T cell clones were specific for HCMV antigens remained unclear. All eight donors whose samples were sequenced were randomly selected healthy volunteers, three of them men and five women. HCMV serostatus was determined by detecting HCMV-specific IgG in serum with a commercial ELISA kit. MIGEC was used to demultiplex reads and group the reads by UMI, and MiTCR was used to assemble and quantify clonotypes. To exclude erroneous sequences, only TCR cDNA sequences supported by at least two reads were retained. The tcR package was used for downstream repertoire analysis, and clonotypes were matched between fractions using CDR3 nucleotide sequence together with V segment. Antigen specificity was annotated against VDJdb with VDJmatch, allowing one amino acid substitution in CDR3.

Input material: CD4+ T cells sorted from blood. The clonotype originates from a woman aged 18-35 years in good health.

The CDR3 here reads CASSLVTNEKLFF. The DNA reads TGCGCCAGCAGCTTGGTGACTAATGAAAAACTGTTTTTT. The rearrangement joined TRBV5-1 to TRBJ1-4, with the D gene not clear enough to name. Sequences SGHRS (CDR1) and YFSETQ (CDR2) are obtained from the germline V gene. V loses 0 bases, J loses 2 bases, and the germline ends lie 2 bases apart. The CDR3 starts with the cysteine, ends with the phenylalanine, and has 13 residues. CDR3 DNA is the only sequence kept; it has 39 bases, read in frame from the first base.